The present T cell receptor beta chain was sequenced within a study of blood T cell repertoires in COVID-19. Study details: Whether acute or convalescent, the COVID-19 samples came from the United States, Italy and Spain.

Cohort allocation depended upon clinical history that participants reported. Germline values: CDR1 LGHNA, CDR2 YNFKEQ. Trimming pared 0 bases from V and 4 bases from J, leaving 10 bases between. The CDR3 length is 15 residues. In the source study's methods: Amplification of reference gene primers was used by the study to estimate nucleated cell counts. Profiling relied on immunoSEQ multiplex PCR, and the TCRdb table lists in-frame clones only, not all of them. For V, J and clone size, that table is used; D and trimming come from the DNA. This table has fewer than 450,000 clones, approximately 86% appearing once.

The chain couples TRBV4-2 to TRBJ1-5; D is uncertain. The sample consisted of PBMCs or T cells enriched from blood (not recorded which). The source of this sequence is a woman in her 40s with acute COVID-19. The CDR3 reads CASSQDGPVNQPQHF. The CDR3 DNA sequence: TGTGCCAGCAGCCAAGATGGGCCGGTAAATCAGCCCCAGCATTTT.